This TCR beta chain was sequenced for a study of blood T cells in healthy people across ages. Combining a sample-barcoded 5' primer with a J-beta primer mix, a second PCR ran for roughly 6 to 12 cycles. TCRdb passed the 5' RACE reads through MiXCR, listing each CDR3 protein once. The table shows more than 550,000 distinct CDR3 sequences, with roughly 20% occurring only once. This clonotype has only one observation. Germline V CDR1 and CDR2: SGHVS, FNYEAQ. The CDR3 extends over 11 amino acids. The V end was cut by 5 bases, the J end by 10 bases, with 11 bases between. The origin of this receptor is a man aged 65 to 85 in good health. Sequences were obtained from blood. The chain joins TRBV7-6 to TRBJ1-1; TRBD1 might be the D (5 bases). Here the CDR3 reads CASSLTGPAFF. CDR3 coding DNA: TGTGCCAGCAGCCTCACGGGACCAGCTTTCTTT.